Listed here are 9 T cell receptor beta chains from one sample, sequenced in a study of T-cell reconstitution after alpha-beta-depleted transplantation in children. A TCRbeta library incorporating unique molecular identifiers was prepared. In TCRdb, the PCR reads were re-called with MiXCR into one record per CDR3 protein. The profile shows some 640,000 distinct CDR3 sequences, around 16% of them singletons. The sample here was PBMCs from the stem cell graft donor, taken from the stem cell graft. These receptors were taken from a human donor who donated a stem cell graft to a child with acute myeloid leukemia.

V gene TRBV6-1 combines with J gene TRBJ2-1; 8 bases line up with TRBD2. This CDR3 is 17 amino acids long. Germline loops: CDR1 MNHNS, CDR2 SASEGT. The V and J ends lost 6 bases and 4 bases, in that order; junction bases with no gene match: 14. This CDR3 is CASRLTGGAARYNEQFF. In nucleotides, the CDR3 is TGTGCCAGCAGGCTGACGGGGGGGGCCGCCCGGTACAATGAGCAGTTCTTC.

The chain couples TRBV7-2 to TRBJ2-5; tentatively, D is TRBD2 (5 bases). Germline V gene sequence: CDR1 SGHTA, CDR2 FQGNSA. V shed 3 bases and J shed 4 bases, with 12 bases lying between them. This CDR3 spans 14 amino acids. The CDR3 DNA follows: TGTGCCAGCAGCTTTATAGGCCTAGCAGAGACCCAGTACTTC. It specifies CASSFIGLAETQYF.

This chain links TRBV24-1 with TRBJ2-5; 11 bases align to TRBD2. J gave up 1 base and V 5 bases, and 2 bases lay outside the gene matches. This CDR3 has 15 amino acids. Germline lookup yields CDR1 KGHDR and CDR2 SFDVKD. The CDR3 region has the DNA TGTGCCACCAGTGCTCTAGCGGGGGGCCAAGAGACCCAGTACTTC. This translates into CATSALAGGQETQYF.

This clonotype was picked up a small number of times. The rearrangement uses TRBV5-1 and TRBJ2-1, with D possibly being TRBD1 or TRBD2 (5 bases each). V lost 0 bases to trimming and J lost 8 bases, with 15 bases between them. CDR1 SGHRS and CDR2 YFSETQ come from the germline V gene. The CDR3 runs to 15 residues. CDR3 nucleotides: TGCGCCAGCAGCTTGGCTCCCAGGGAGCTCGATGAGCAGTTCTTC. Its translation: CASSLAPRELDEQFF. Supplemented by reference TRBV5-1 and TRBJ2-1, the full variable domain reads KAGVTQTPRYLIKTRGQQVTLSCSPISGHRSVSWYQQTPGQGLQFLFEYFSETQRNKGNFPGRFSGRQFSNSRSEMNVSTLELGDSALYLCASSLAPRELDEQFFGPGTRLTVL.

There are a few counts of this clonotype. This chain links TRBV5-6 with TRBJ2-1; TRBD2 might be the D (5 bases). Trimming stripped 3 bases from V and 1 base from J, with 11 bases between. Germline V lookup: CDR1 SGHDT, CDR2 YYEEEE. The length of the CDR3 is 15 residues. The DNA for the CDR3 is TGTGCCAGCAGCTGGGAGATAGGGTCCTACAATGAGCAGTTCTTC. This translates into CASSWEIGSYNEQFF.

This clonotype was counted between two and nine times. CDR3 DNA: TGTGCCAGCAGCCGAATAGTTCCCGGGGAGCTGTTTTTT. Its translation is CASSRIVPGELFF. This chain links TRBV28 with TRBJ2-2, with D uncertain. The CDR3 is 13 amino acids. The V and J ends lost 6 bases and 6 bases respectively, with 11 bases between them. Looked up from germline, CDR1 is MDHEN and CDR2 is SYDVKM. Full variable domain (outside the CDR3, taken from reference TRBV28 and TRBJ2-2): DVKVTQSSRYLVKRTGEKVFLECVQDMDHENMFWYRQDPGLGLRLIYFSYDVKMKEKGDIPEGYSVSREKKERFSLILESASTNQTSMYLCASSRIVPGELFFGEGSRLTVL.

This clonotype has at least ten counts. J is TRBJ2-3 and V is TRBV5-5; D is ambiguous. Trimming pared 4 bases from V and 2 bases from J, leaving 11 bases between. The CDR3 is 14 residues long. The germline CDR1 and CDR2 sequences are SGHKS and YYEKEE (reference sequence). CDR3 residues: CASSAPDATDTQYF. The CDR3 nucleotides read TGTGCCAGCAGCGCACCAGATGCCACAGATACGCAGTATTTT.

The J gene is TRBJ2-6, the V gene TRBV30; a possible D gene is TRBD2 (6 bases). Germline assignment: CDR1 GTSNPN and CDR2 SVGIG (reference sequence). V was trimmed by 5 bases and J by 3 bases, leaving 11 bases between them. The CDR3 contains 14 residues. The CDR3 loop is CAWGGIFGANVLTF. DNA of the CDR3: TGTGCCTGGGGAGGGATCTTTGGGGCCAACGTCCTGACTTTC.

This clonotype has ten or more counts. In nucleotides, the CDR3 is TGTGCCAGCAGCTTAGAGCCAGGGGTGTACGAGCAGTACTTC. It translates to CASSLEPGVYEQYF. J is TRBJ2-7 and V is TRBV7-2, with D perhaps matching TRBD1 (6 bases). Germline V gives CDR1 SGHTA, CDR2 FQGNSA. This CDR3 has 14 residues. The V and J ends lost 1 base and 4 bases respectively, with 11 bases between them.